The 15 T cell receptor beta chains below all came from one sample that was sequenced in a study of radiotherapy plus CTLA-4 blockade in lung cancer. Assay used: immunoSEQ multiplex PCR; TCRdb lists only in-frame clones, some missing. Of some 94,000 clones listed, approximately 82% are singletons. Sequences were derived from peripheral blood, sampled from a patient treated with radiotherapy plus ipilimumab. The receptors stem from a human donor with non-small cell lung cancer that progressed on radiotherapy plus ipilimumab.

The DNA for the CDR3 is TGTGCCAGCAGTTACGTCACTTTATCATCCTCGGGTGAGCAGTTCTTC. It encodes CASSYVTLSSSGEQFF. The chain has TRBV6-5 and TRBJ2-1; D gene unclear. The V end lost 2 bases, the J end lost 9 bases, and 20 bases lay between the germline ends. The germline gives CDR1 MNHEY, CDR2 SVGAGI. This CDR3 region has 16 residues.

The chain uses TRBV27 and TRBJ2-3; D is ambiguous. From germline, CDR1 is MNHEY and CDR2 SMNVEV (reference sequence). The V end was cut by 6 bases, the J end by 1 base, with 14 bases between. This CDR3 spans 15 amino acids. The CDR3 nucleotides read TGTGCCAGCAGCTACATTCCCCTGGGCACAGATACGCAGTATTTT. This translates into CASSYIPLGTDTQYF.

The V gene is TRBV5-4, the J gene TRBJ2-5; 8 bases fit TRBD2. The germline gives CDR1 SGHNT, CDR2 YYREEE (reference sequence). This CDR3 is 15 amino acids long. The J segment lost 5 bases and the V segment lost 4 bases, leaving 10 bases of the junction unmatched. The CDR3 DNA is TGTGCCAGCAGCGATATAGCGGGGAGTAGGGAGACCCAGTACTTC. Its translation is CASSDIAGSRETQYF.

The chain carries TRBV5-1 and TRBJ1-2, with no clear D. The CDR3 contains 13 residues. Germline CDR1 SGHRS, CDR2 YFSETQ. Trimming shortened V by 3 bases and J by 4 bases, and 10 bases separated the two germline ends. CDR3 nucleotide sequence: TGCGCCAGCAGCTACGTCGACGGCTATGGCTACACCTTC. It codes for CASSYVDGYGYTF.

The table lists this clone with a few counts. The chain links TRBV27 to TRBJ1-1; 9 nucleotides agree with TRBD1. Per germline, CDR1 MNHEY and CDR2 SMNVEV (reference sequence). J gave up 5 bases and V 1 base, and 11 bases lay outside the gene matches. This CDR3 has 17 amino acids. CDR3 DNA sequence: TGTGCCAGCAGTTTATTCTCCGGGACAGGGCATTTTACTGAAGCTTTCTTT. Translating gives CASSLFSGTGHFTEAFF.

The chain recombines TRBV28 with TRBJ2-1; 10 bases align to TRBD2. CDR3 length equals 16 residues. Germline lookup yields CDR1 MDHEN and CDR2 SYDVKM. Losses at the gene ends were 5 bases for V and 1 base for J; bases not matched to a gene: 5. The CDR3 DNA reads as TGTGCCAGCAGTCCGCTAGCGGGGGCATCCTACAATGAGCAGTTCTTC. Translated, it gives CASSPLAGASYNEQFF.

The CDR3 loop is CASSPGLAGGTAQFF. The CDR3 DNA follows: TGTGCCAGCAGCCCCGGACTAGCGGGCGGAACGGCGCAGTTCTTC. The chain recombines TRBV7-2 with TRBJ2-1; 11 positions match TRBD2. V was clipped by 5 bases and J by 12 bases; unmatched bases: 12. From germline, CDR1 is SGHTA and CDR2 FQGNSA. CDR3 length: 15 residues.

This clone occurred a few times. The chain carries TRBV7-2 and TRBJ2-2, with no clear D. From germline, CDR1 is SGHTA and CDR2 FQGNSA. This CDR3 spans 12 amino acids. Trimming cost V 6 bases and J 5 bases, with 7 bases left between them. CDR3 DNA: TGTGCCAGCAGGCCGAGGACCGGGGAGCTGTTTTTT. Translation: CASRPRTGELFF.

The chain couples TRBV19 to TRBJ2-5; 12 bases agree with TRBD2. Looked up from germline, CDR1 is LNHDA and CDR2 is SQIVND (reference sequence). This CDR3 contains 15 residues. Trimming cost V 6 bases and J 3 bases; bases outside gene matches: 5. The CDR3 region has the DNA TGTGCCAGTAGCGGCCTAGCGGGAGGGGAAGAGACCCAGTACTTC. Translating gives CASSGLAGGEETQYF.

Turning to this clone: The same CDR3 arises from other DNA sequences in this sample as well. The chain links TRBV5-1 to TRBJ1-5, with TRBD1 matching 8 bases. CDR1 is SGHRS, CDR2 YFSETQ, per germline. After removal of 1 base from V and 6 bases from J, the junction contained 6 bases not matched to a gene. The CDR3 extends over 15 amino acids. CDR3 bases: TGCGCCAGCAGCTTGCAGGGGACAGGCGGTCAGCCCCAGCATTTT. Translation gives CASSLQGTGGQPQHF.

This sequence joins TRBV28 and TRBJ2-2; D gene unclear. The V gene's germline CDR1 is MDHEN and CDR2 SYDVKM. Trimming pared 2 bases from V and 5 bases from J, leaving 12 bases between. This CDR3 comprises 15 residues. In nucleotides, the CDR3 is TGTGCCAGCAGTTTAACCACTGCCTCGACCGGGGAGCTGTTTTTT. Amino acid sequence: CASSLTTASTGELFF.

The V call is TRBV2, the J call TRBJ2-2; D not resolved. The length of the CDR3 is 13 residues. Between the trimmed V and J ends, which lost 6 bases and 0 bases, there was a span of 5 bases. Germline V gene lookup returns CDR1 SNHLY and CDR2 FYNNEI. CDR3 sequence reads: CASSTANTGELFF. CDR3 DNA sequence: TGTGCCAGCAGCACGGCGAACACCGGGGAGCTGTTTTTT.

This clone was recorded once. Here the CDR3 reads CASSFQGLVNTEAFF. CDR3 nucleotides: TGTGCCAGCAGTTTTCAGGGGCTTGTGAACACTGAAGCTTTCTTT. The chain carries TRBV27 and TRBJ1-1, with TRBD1 as a possible D gene (6 bases). Between the trimmed V and J ends, which lost 3 bases and 0 bases, there was a span of 11 bases. CDR1 is MNHEY and CDR2 is SMNVEV in the germline V gene (reference sequence). The length of the CDR3 is 15 residues.

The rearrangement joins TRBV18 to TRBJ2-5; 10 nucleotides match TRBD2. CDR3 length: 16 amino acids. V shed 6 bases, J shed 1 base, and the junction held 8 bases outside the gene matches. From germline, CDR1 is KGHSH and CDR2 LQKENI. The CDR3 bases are TGTGCCAGCTCCCAACTAGCGGGAAGTCTCCAAGAGACCCAGTACTTC. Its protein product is CASSQLAGSLQETQYF.

The CDR3 DNA reads TGCGCCAGCAGCTTGACCCGGCAGGCCTACTATGGCTACACCTTC. Its protein is CASSLTRQAYYGYTF. V and J are TRBV5-1 and TRBJ1-2, with no clear D. Germline values: CDR1 SGHRS, CDR2 YFSETQ. V lost 1 base and J 3 bases, leaving 13 bases between the germline ends. This CDR3 contains 15 residues. Complete variable domain (other parts from reference TRBV5-1 and TRBJ1-2): KAGVTQTPRYLIKTRGQQVTLSCSPISGHRSVSWYQQTPGQGLQFLFEYFSETQRNKGNFPGRFSGRQFSNSRSEMNVSTLELGDSALYLCASSLTRQAYYGYTFGSGTRLTVV.